These T cell receptor beta chains were read from a single sample in a study of T cell repertoires in cytomegalovirus infection. Each CDR3 protein gets one entry after TCRdb re-called the reads with MiXCR. The repertoire holds some 390,000 distinct CDR3 sequences, over 15% seen once, with roughly 9% in the top ten. Input material: PBMCs. The receptors shown here come from a human donor in good health (CMV status not recorded). Some clones in this sample may be carry-over from other donors' samples. CDR3s include the opening cysteine and the closing phenylalanine or tryptophan. The D gene is left open where the match is weak. Clone size is given for some rows only: seen once, a few or many times, or a class if the clone is expanded.

DNA: TGTGCCAGCAGTTTAGCAGGGACTAAACGCGAGCAGTACTTC
CDR3: CASSLAGTKREQYF
J: TRBJ2-7
size: many
D: TRBD2
V: TRBV12-3/TRBV12-4
length: 14

DNA: TGCAGTGCTAGTGGTACAGGCGGATTTAACACTGAAGCTTTCTTT
CDR3: CSASGTGGFNTEAFF
J: TRBJ1-1
size: -
D: -
V: TRBV20-1
length: 15

DNA: TGTGCCAGCAGCCCCGAAGGAGGGTTTCGCAATCAGCCCCAGCATTTT
CDR3: CASSPEGGFRNQPQHF
J: TRBJ1-5
size: many
D: -
V: TRBV7-2
length: 16

DNA: TGTGCCAGCAGCTTGGGGAGGGGCGTTGGAGAGACCCAGTACTTC
CDR3: CASSLGRGVGETQYF
J: TRBJ2-5
size: many
D: TRBD2
V: TRBV7-2
length: 15

DNA: TGTGCCAGCAGCTTATTCAGGCTGGTTACTGAGCAGTTCTTC
CDR3: CASSLFRLVTEQFF
J: TRBJ2-1
size: many
D: -
V: TRBV7-8
length: 14

DNA: TGTGCCAGCAGCTTTATGGAGAATCAGCCCCAGCATTTT
CDR3: CASSFMENQPQHF
J: TRBJ1-5
size: -
D: -
V: TRBV7-7
length: 13

DNA: TGTGCCAGCAGCTCCCTCCCTTTGCGGGGGGGCCGCGATGAGCAGTTCTTC
CDR3: CASSSLPLRGGRDEQFF
J: TRBJ2-1
size: -
D: TRBD2
V: TRBV7-6
length: 17

DNA: TGTGCCACCAGCCGAACCCTTAGCGGGGGGTATTTGGATACGCAGTATTTT
CDR3: CATSRTLSGGYLDTQYF
J: TRBJ2-3
size: -
D: TRBD2
V: TRBV15
length: 17

DNA: TGCAGTGCTATAACGGTAGCGGTAGGCACAGATACGCAGTATTTT
CDR3: CSAITVAVGTDTQYF
J: TRBJ2-3
size: few
D: -
V: TRBV20-1
length: 15

DNA: TGCAGTGCTGAACTAGCGGGGAACAATGAGCAGTTCTTC
CDR3: CSAELAGNNEQFF
J: TRBJ2-1
size: -
D: TRBD2
V: TRBV20-1
length: 13

DNA: TGTGCCAGTAGTACGTCGCGCTCTGGGGCCAACGTCCTGACTTTC
CDR3: CASSTSRSGANVLTF
J: TRBJ2-6
size: -
D: -
V: TRBV19
length: 15

DNA: TGTGCCTCGACAGGGGGCCACCCCGGGGAGCTGTTTTTT
CDR3: CASTGGHPGELFF
J: TRBJ2-2
size: -
D: TRBD1
V: TRBV24-1
length: 13

DNA: TGTGCCAGCAGCCCAAAGTTTACCGGGGAGCTGTTTTTT
CDR3: CASSPKFTGELFF
J: TRBJ2-2
size: many
D: -
V: TRBV7-2
length: 13

DNA: TGTGCCAGCAGTTTAGCCTCTCGGGCGGTTTACAATGAGCAGTTCTTC
CDR3: CASSLASRAVYNEQFF
J: TRBJ2-1
size: many
D: -
V: TRBV12-3/TRBV12-4
length: 16

DNA: TGTGCCAGCAGCCCCCAGAGCGGCTCCTACGAGCAGTACTTC
CDR3: CASSPQSGSYEQYF
J: TRBJ2-7
size: few
D: -
V: TRBV7-9
length: 14

DNA: TGTGCCAGCAGTTTTCAGCGTCGGGATGGCTACACCTTC
CDR3: CASSFQRRDGYTF
J: TRBJ1-2
size: -
D: -
V: TRBV12-3/TRBV12-4
length: 13

DNA: TGTGCCAGCAGTGATACAGGGATAATTCAGCCCCAGCATTTT
CDR3: CASSDTGIIQPQHF
J: TRBJ1-5
size: -
D: -
V: TRBV28
length: 14

DNA: TGTGCCAGCAGCTTAGATGTGATGGTGGACACTGAAGCTTTCTTT
CDR3: CASSLDVMVDTEAFF
J: TRBJ1-1
size: -
D: -
V: TRBV7-9
length: 15

DNA: TGTGCCAGCACTTCTGAGGGGAGGAAGAGCAATCAGCCCCAGCATTTT
CDR3: CASTSEGRKSNQPQHF
J: TRBJ1-5
size: few
D: -
V: TRBV28
length: 16

DNA: TGTGCCAGCAGCTTAGTAGGCGGGGGGGCCATCGTGACAGATACGCAGTATTTT
CDR3: CASSLVGGGAIVTDTQYF
J: TRBJ2-3
size: few
D: TRBD2
V: TRBV7-2
length: 18

DNA: TGTGCCAGCAGCTCGACAGGGGGCCCTCAGCCCCAGCATTTT
CDR3: CASSSTGGPQPQHF
J: TRBJ1-5
size: many
D: TRBD1
V: TRBV7-8
length: 14

DNA: TGTGCCAGCAGTTACCGCGCAGAACACAATGAGCAGTTCTTC
CDR3: CASSYRAEHNEQFF
J: TRBJ2-1
size: few
D: -
V: TRBV6-6
length: 14

DNA: TGTGCCAGCAGCATGGGACAGGTCGGGGATCAGCCCCAGCATTTT
CDR3: CASSMGQVGDQPQHF
J: TRBJ1-5
size: many
D: TRBD1
V: TRBV7-8
length: 15

DNA: TGTGCCAGCAGCTTAGGCAGCTACGGGCAGGGGCCCCAAGAGACCCAGTACTTC
CDR3: CASSLGSYGQGPQETQYF
J: TRBJ2-5
size: many
D: -
V: TRBV7-9
length: 18

DNA: TGTGCCAGCAGCCCGACTAGCGCAACAGATACGCAGTATTTT
CDR3: CASSPTSATDTQYF
J: TRBJ2-3
size: -
D: TRBD2
V: TRBV11-2
length: 14

DNA: TGTGCCAGCAGCCGGAAGCGGGAGGGGAGAGAGACCCAGTACTTC
CDR3: CASSRKREGRETQYF
J: TRBJ2-5
size: many
D: TRBD2
V: TRBV7-2
length: 15

DNA: TGCAGTGCTAGGGACTATTATCGCACAGATACGCAGTATTTT
CDR3: CSARDYYRTDTQYF
J: TRBJ2-3
size: -
D: -
V: TRBV20-1
length: 14

DNA: TGCAGTGTCAAAACTGGACCCGGCTCCTACAATGAGCAGTTCTTC
CDR3: CSVKTGPGSYNEQFF
J: TRBJ2-1
size: few
D: -
V: TRBV20-1
length: 15

DNA: TGTGCCAGCAGCGCCAGACTAGCGGGTCCCTACGAGCAGTACTTC
CDR3: CASSARLAGPYEQYF
J: TRBJ2-7
size: many
D: TRBD2
V: TRBV7-2
length: 15

DNA: TGCGCCAGCAGCCCCGGACAGGGGCCACGGGCGTCTTCCACAGATACGCAGTATTTT
CDR3: CASSPGQGPRASSTDTQYF
J: TRBJ2-3
size: few
D: TRBD1
V: TRBV5-1
length: 19

DNA: TGTGCCAGCAGCCGCGGGGGGCCAGCAGATACGCAGTATTTT
CDR3: CASSRGGPADTQYF
J: TRBJ2-3
size: -
D: TRBD2
V: TRBV4-2
length: 14

DNA: TGTGCCAGCAGCTTAGGTGGTCGGGATGAGCAGTTCTTC
CDR3: CASSLGGRDEQFF
J: TRBJ2-1
size: many
D: -
V: TRBV7-2
length: 13

DNA: TGTGCCAGCAGTTCTACCGGGACTAGCGGGGTCCTCCAAGAGACCCAGTACTTC
CDR3: CASSSTGTSGVLQETQYF
J: TRBJ2-5
size: many
D: TRBD2
V: TRBV7-8
length: 18

DNA: TGTGCCACCGGACGGTTGAACTATGGCTACACCTTC
CDR3: CATGRLNYGYTF
J: TRBJ1-2
size: few
D: -
V: TRBV15
length: 12

DNA: TGTGCCAGCAGTTTAATGAGGGACTATGGCTACACCTTC
CDR3: CASSLMRDYGYTF
J: TRBJ1-2
size: many
D: -
V: TRBV12-3/TRBV12-4
length: 13

DNA: TGTGCCAGCAGCTTAGATGGGACAGGGGGGGGATTGCCCCAGCATTTT
CDR3: CASSLDGTGGGLPQHF
J: TRBJ1-5
size: many
D: TRBD1
V: TRBV7-2
length: 16

DNA: TGCGCCAGCAGCCAAATTCTAGTAGTACAGGGCCGCTGGGACGAGCAGTACTTC
CDR3: CASSQILVVQGRWDEQYF
J: TRBJ2-7
size: many
D: -
V: TRBV4-1
length: 18

DNA: TGTGCCAGCAGCAAGGGACTAGCAGAAGAGACCCAGTACTTC
CDR3: CASSKGLAEETQYF
J: TRBJ2-5
size: many
D: TRBD2
V: TRBV7-2
length: 14

DNA: TGTGCCAGTACCCTAAACTCGGCAGGGGGCACTGAAGCTTTCTTT
CDR3: CASTLNSAGGTEAFF
J: TRBJ1-1
size: many
D: TRBD1
V: TRBV19
length: 15

DNA: TGTGCCAGCAGCCGGGGACAGGCGACAGGGAGCAATCAGCCCCAGCATTTT
CDR3: CASSRGQATGSNQPQHF
J: TRBJ1-5
size: -
D: TRBD1
V: TRBV7-9
length: 17

DNA: TGCAGTGCTAGGAGACGGATAAATTCACCCCTCCACTTT
CDR3: CSARRRINSPLHF
J: TRBJ1-6
size: -
D: -
V: TRBV20-1
length: 13

DNA: TGTGCCATCAGGTCGGGAGAGTACAATGAGCAGTTCTTC
CDR3: CAIRSGEYNEQFF
J: TRBJ2-1
size: -
D: -
V: TRBV10-3
length: 13

DNA: TGTGCCAGCACTTTTTCTGGGGACACTGAAGCTTTCTTT
CDR3: CASTFSGDTEAFF
J: TRBJ1-1
size: many
D: -
V: TRBV6-1
length: 13

DNA: TGTGCCAGCACGCGGAACACCGGGGAGCTGTTTTTT
CDR3: CASTRNTGELFF
J: TRBJ2-2
size: -
D: -
V: TRBV2
length: 12

DNA: TGTGCCAGCACCCTTATGGGACTAGCTCAAAACAATGAGCAGTTCTTC
CDR3: CASTLMGLAQNNEQFF
J: TRBJ2-1
size: many
D: TRBD2
V: TRBV7-2
length: 16

DNA: TGTGCCAGCAGCGTAAGCGGTTTGGTTCACAATGAGCAGTTCTTC
CDR3: CASSVSGLVHNEQFF
J: TRBJ2-1
size: -
D: -
V: TRBV9
length: 15